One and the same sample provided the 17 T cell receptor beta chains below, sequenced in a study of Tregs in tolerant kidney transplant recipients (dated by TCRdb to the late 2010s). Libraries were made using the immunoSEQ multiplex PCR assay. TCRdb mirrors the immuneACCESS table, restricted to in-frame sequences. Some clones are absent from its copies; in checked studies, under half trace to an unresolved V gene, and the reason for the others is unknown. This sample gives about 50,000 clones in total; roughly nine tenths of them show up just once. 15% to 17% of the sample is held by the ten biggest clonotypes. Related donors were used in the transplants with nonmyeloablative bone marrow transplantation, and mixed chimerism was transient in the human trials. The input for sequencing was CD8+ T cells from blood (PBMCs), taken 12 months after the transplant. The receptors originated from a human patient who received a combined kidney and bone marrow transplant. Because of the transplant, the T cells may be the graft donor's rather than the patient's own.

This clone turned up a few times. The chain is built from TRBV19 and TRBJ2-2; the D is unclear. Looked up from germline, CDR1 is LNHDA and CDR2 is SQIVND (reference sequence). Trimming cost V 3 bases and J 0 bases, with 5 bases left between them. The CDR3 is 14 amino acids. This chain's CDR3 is CASSIAANTGELFF. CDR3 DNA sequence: TGTGCCAGTAGTATCGCAGCGAACACCGGGGAGCTGTTTTTT.

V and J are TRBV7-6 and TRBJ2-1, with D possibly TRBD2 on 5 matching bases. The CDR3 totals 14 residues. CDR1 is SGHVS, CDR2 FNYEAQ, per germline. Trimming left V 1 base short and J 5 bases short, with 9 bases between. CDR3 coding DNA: TGTGCCAGCAGCTTAGGCGGGTCCCACAATGAGCAGTTCTTC. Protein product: CASSLGGSHNEQFF. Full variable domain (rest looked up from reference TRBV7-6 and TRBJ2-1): GAGVSQSPRYKVTKRGQDVALRCDPISGHVSLYWYRQALGQGPEFLTYFNYEAQQDKSGLPNDRFSAERPEGSISTLTIQRTEQRDSAMYRCASSLGGSHNEQFFGPGTRLTVL.

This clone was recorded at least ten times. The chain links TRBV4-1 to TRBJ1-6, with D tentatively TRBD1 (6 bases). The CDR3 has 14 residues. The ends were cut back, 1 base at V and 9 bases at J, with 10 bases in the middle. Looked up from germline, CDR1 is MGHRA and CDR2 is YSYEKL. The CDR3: CASSQAGGGSPLHF. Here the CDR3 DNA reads TGCGCCAGCAGCCAAGCTGGGGGCGGTTCACCCCTCCACTTT.

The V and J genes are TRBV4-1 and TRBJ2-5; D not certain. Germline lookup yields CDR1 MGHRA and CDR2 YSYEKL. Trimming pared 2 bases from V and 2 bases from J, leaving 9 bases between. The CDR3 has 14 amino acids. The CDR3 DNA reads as TGCGCCAGCAGCCAACCCGGCGGTCAAGAGACCCAGTACTTC. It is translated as CASSQPGGQETQYF.

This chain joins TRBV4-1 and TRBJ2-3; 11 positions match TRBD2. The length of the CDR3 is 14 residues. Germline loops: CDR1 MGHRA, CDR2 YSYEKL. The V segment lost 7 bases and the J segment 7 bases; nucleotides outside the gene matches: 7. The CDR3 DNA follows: TGCGCCAGCAAAACTAGCGGGAGTGTGAATACGCAGTATTTT. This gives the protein CASKTSGSVNTQYF.

The CDR3 spells CASSLSGGAGTGELFF. The CDR3, as DNA: TGTGCCAGCAGCCTGTCAGGGGGCGCCGGCACCGGGGAGCTGTTTTTT. The chain recombines TRBV7-7 with TRBJ2-2; the match to TRBD1 covers 8 bases. Germline trimming cut 5 bases from V and 4 bases from J; bases unmatched to any gene: 9. CDR3 length: 16 residues. Germline CDR1 SSHAT, CDR2 FNYEAQ (reference sequence).

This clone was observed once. CDR3 bases: TGTGCCAGTAGTATTTCCGGGGAATATAGCAATCAGCCCCAGCATTTT. Amino acids: CASSISGEYSNQPQHF. V is TRBV19 and J is TRBJ1-5; D gene unclear. Per the germline V gene, CDR1 is LNHDA and CDR2 is SQIVND (reference sequence). V was pared by 3 bases and J by 0 bases, with 12 bases between. The CDR3 totals 16 residues.

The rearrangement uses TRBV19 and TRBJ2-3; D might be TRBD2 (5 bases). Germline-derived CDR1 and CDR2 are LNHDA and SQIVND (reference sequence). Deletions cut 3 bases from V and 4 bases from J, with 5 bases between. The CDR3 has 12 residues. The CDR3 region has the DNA TGTGCCAGTAGTATGGGAGCAGATACGCAGTATTTT. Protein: CASSMGADTQYF.

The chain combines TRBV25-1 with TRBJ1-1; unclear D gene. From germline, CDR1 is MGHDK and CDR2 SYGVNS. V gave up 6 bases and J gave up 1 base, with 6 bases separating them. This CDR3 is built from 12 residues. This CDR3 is CASRRGNTEAFF. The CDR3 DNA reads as TGTGCCAGCAGGCGGGGGAACACTGAAGCTTTCTTT.

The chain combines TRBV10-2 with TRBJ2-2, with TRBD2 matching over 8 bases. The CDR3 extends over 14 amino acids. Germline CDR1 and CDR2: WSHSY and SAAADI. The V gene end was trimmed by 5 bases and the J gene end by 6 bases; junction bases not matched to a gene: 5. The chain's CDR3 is CASSSGTSPGELFF. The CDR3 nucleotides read TGCGCCAGCAGTTCCGGGACTAGTCCCGGGGAGCTGTTTTTT.

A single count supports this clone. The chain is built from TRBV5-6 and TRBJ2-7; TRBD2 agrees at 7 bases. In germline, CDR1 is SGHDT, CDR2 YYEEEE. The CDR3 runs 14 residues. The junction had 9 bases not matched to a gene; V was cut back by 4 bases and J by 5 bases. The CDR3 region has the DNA TGTGCCAGCAGCCTAGCGGAACCGTCCCACGAGCAGTACTTC. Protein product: CASSLAEPSHEQYF.

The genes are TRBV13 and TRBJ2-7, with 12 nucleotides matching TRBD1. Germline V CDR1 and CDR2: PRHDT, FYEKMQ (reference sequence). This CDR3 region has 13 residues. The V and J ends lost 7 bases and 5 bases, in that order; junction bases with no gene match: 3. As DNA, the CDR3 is TGTGCCAGCACCGGGACAGGGGGCCACGAGCAGTACTTC. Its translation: CASTGTGGHEQYF.

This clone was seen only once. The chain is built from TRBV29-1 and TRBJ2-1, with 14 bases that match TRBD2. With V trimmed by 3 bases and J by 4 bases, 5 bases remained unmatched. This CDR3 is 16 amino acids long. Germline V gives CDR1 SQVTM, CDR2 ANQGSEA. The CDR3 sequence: CSVEGLAGAPYNEQFF. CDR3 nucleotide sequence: TGCAGCGTTGAGGGACTAGCGGGGGCACCTTACAATGAGCAGTTCTTC.

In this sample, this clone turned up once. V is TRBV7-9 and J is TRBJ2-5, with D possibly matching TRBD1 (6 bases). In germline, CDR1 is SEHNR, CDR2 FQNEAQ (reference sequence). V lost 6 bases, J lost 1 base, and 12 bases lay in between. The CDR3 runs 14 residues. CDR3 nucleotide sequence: TGTGCCAGCAGTAGGACAGCCGTCCAAGAGACCCAGTACTTC. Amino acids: CASSRTAVQETQYF.

The CDR3 reads CASRRTSGGTSTDTQYF. The CDR3 bases are TGTGCCAGCAGGAGGACTAGCGGGGGGACTAGCACAGATACGCAGTATTTT. The chain uses TRBV27 and TRBJ2-3; 14 bases map to TRBD2. With 6 bases clipped from V and 0 bases from J, the junction kept 5 bases outside the gene matches. CDR3 length equals 17 residues. Germline V gene sequence: CDR1 MNHEY, CDR2 SMNVEV (reference sequence).

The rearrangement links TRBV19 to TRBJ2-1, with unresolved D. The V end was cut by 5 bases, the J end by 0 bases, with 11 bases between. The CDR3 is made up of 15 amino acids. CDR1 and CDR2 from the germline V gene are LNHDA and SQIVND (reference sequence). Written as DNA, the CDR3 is TGTGCCAGTAGTGTCTTCCCGGGCTCCTACAATGAGCAGTTCTTC. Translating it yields CASSVFPGSYNEQFF.

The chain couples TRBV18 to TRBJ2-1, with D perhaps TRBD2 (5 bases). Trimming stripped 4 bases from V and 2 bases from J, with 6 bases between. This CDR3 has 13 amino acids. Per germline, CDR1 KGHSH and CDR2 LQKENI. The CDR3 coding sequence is TGTGCCAGCTCACTAGCGCCCTACAATGAGCAGTTCTTC. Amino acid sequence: CASSLAPYNEQFF.